The 24 T cell receptor beta chains below all came from one sample that was sequenced in a study of metastatic and nonmetastatic thyroid tumors. Nobody among the patients had been given any treatment before thyroid surgery. TCRdb re-called clones via MiXCR from the PCR reads. Of thousands of clones in the sample, under 35% were seen once. Sequencing was carried out using adjacent normal tissue. These receptors originate from a female donor with papillary thyroid cancer or a benign thyroid nodule (not recorded which). Some clones in this sample may be carry-over from other donors' samples.

The genes are TRBV5-1 and TRBJ2-5; 10 bases agree with TRBD1. V lost 0 bases to trimming and J lost 5 bases; unmatched junction nucleotides: 4. CDR1 is SGHRS and CDR2 is YFSETQ in the germline V gene. The CDR3 is 15 residues long. The CDR3 is CASSLGQGAYETQYF. The CDR3 region has the DNA TGCGCCAGCAGCTTGGGACAGGGGGCGTATGAGACCCAGTACTTC. The whole variable domain, remainder taken from reference TRBV5-1 and TRBJ2-5, is KAGVTQTPRYLIKTRGQQVTLSCSPISGHRSVSWYQQTPGQGLQFLFEYFSETQRNKGNFPGRFSGRQFSNSRSEMNVSTLELGDSALYLCASSLGQGAYETQYFGPGTRLLVL.

This clone showed up just a few times. The chain has TRBV28 and TRBJ1-4, with no clear D. Germline loops: CDR1 MDHEN, CDR2 SYDVKM. Trimming removed 10 bases from V and 10 bases from J, with 13 bases in between. This CDR3 contains 11 residues. CDR3 coding DNA: TGTGCCACCCATATAGACGGAAAACTGTTTTTT. Translated: CATHIDGKLFF.

This clone is medium-sized by share. The V call is TRBV13, the J call TRBJ2-3, with D possibly being TRBD2 (5 bases). The CDR3 has 16 residues. Trimming removed 5 bases from V and 0 bases from J, with 15 bases in between. CDR1 is PRHDT and CDR2 is FYEKMQ in the germline V gene (reference sequence). In DNA form, the CDR3 reads TGTGCCAGCAGCCACGGACTCAAACCTAGCACAGATACGCAGTATTTT. Translation gives CASSHGLKPSTDTQYF.

This clone was seen a few times. The rearrangement links TRBV11-2 to TRBJ1-1; D uncertain. The germline V gene encodes CDR1 SGHAT and CDR2 FQNNGV. The germline V and J ends were trimmed by 7 bases and 5 bases, with 17 bases remaining between them. The CDR3 runs to 14 residues. The CDR3 DNA reads TGTGCCAGCACCCCCATGTCCTCGAGGACTGAAGCTTTCTTT. It translates to CASTPMSSRTEAFF.

V and J are TRBV5-1 and TRBJ2-1; D gene ambiguous. Trimming pared 4 bases from V and 3 bases from J, leaving 14 bases between. Per germline, CDR1 SGHRS and CDR2 YFSETQ. The CDR3 extends over 15 amino acids. The CDR3, as DNA: TGCGCCAGCAGCCTCGGACGGATAAACTACAATGAGCAGTTCTTC. This gives the protein CASSLGRINYNEQFF.

A remark on this clone: The conserved phenylalanine or tryptophan normally closing the CDR3 is absent here, so this likely arose from a read error. V and J are TRBV12-3 or TRBV12-4 and TRBJ1-2; TRBD1 agrees at 10 bases. This CDR3 region has 16 residues. The CDR3 nucleotides are TGTGCCAGCAGTGACCGCGGGACAGGGGCCTCCTATGGATACACCTTG. This codes for CASSDRGTGASYGYTL.

The CDR3 protein is CASSLELAGDYTDTQYF. For the CDR3, the DNA is TGCGCCAGCAGCTTGGAACTAGCGGGGGATTACACAGATACGCAGTATTTT. V usage is TRBV5-1 and J usage is TRBJ2-3; 11 positions agree with TRBD2. The CDR3 loop spans 17 amino acids. The germline V gene has CDR1 SGHRS and CDR2 YFSETQ. J gave up 2 bases and V 0 bases, and 5 bases lay outside the gene matches.

This clone was seen only once. This sequence joins TRBV5-1 and TRBJ1-6; possibly TRBD1 for D (5 bases). The V end lost 5 bases, the J end lost 7 bases, and 13 bases lay between the germline ends. The germline V gene encodes CDR1 SGHRS and CDR2 YFSETQ. The CDR3 length is 14 residues. In DNA form, the CDR3 reads TGCGCCAGCAGTTCCGGGACGGGAAATTCACCCCTCCACTTT. Amino acid sequence: CASSSGTGNSPLHF.

The sample holds a few counts of this clone. The chain has TRBV5-1 and TRBJ2-7; 10 nucleotides align to TRBD1. Trimming cost V 2 bases and J 5 bases; bases outside gene matches: 10. The germline gives CDR1 SGHRS, CDR2 YFSETQ. CDR3 length: 16 amino acids. CDR3 in DNA: TGCGCCAGCAGCTTTTCTCCCGGGACAGGGGCCGACGAGCAGTACTTC. It is translated as CASSFSPGTGADEQYF.

The chain links TRBV27 to TRBJ2-1; 7 bases line up with TRBD2. V gave up 6 bases and J gave up 7 bases; unmatched junction bases: 18. Germline CDR1 reads MNHEY; CDR2 reads SMNVEV (reference sequence). This CDR3 is 17 amino acids long. CDR3 DNA: TGTGCCAGCAGCCTCCGAGCCAGACTAGCCCTAATGAATGAGCAGTTCTTC. Its protein product is CASSLRARLALMNEQFF.

This clone was picked up a small number of times. The chain links TRBV27 to TRBJ1-5; D possibly corresponds to TRBD1 (5 bases). Trimming left V 1 base short and J 6 bases short, with 10 bases between. CDR1 and CDR2 (germline): MNHEY, SMNVEV (reference sequence). This CDR3 contains 14 residues. DNA for the CDR3: TGTGCCAGCAGTTTATTGGGGGGTGGTCAGCCCCAGCATTTT. It codes for CASSLLGGGQPQHF.

V gene TRBV7-6 combines with J gene TRBJ2-3, with 9 bases aligning to TRBD2. After removal of 7 bases from V and 4 bases from J, the junction contained 6 bases not matched to a gene. The CDR3 consists of 14 residues. Germline lookup yields CDR1 SGHVS and CDR2 FNYEAQ. In DNA, the CDR3 is TGTGCCAGCATCTTGGGACTAGCCCCAGATACGCAGTATTTT. This gives the protein CASILGLAPDTQYF.

The rearrangement joins TRBV11-2 to TRBJ2-2; 7 nucleotides align to TRBD2. The germline V gene has CDR1 SGHAT and CDR2 FQNNGV. The CDR3 totals 16 residues. The trim removed 1 base at V and 0 bases at J, leaving 2 bases unmatched. The DNA for the CDR3 is TGTGCCAGCAGCTTAGTTGCGGGAGCGAACACCGGGGAGCTGTTTTTT. Translated, it gives CASSLVAGANTGELFF.

This clone turned up a few times. The rearrangement links TRBV6-6 to TRBJ2-7; the D is unclear. V was trimmed by 2 bases and J by 4 bases, leaving 18 bases between them. There are 16 residues in the CDR3. CDR1 MNHNY and CDR2 SVGAGI come from the germline V gene (reference sequence). CDR3 DNA: TGTGCCAGCAGTTACGGGGTCGCTGGGAAGATGTACGAGCAGTACTTC. Amino acids: CASSYGVAGKMYEQYF.

In its sample, this clone was seen a few times. The gene calls are TRBV27 and TRBJ1-2; D unclear. V was trimmed by 10 bases and J by 0 bases, leaving 9 bases between them. This CDR3 is 12 amino acids long. CDR1 is MNHEY and CDR2 is SMNVEV in the germline V gene (reference sequence). CDR3 region: CATLTPNYGYTF. The CDR3 DNA reads TGTGCCACCCTGACCCCTAACTATGGCTACACCTTC.

This sequence joins TRBV2 and TRBJ2-2; 7 bases agree with TRBD2. J was trimmed by 7 bases and V by 4 bases; bases with no gene match: 3. From germline, CDR1 is SNHLY and CDR2 FYNNEI. The CDR3 extends over 13 amino acids. The CDR3 here is CASSARDYGELFF. The DNA of the CDR3 is TGTGCCAGCAGTGCCCGGGACTACGGGGAGCTGTTTTTT.

V is TRBV12-3 or TRBV12-4 and J is TRBJ2-6; perhaps TRBD1 as D (5 bases). The CDR3 loop spans 18 amino acids. V dropped 6 bases and J dropped 0 bases, with 18 bases sitting between them. This CDR3 reads CASRNTTVNLSGANVLTF. The CDR3 region has the DNA TGTGCCAGCAGGAATACGACAGTTAACCTCTCTGGGGCCAACGTCCTGACTTTC.

The chain has TRBV6-6 and TRBJ1-1; a weak D match, TRBD1 (6 bases). The V gene's germline CDR1 is MNHNY and CDR2 SVGAGI (reference sequence). The length of the CDR3 is 13 residues. Trimming removed 2 bases from V and 4 bases from J, with 8 bases in between. As DNA, the CDR3 is TGTGCCAGCAGTTACCAGGGGTCCACTGAAGCTTTCTTT. Protein: CASSYQGSTEAFF.

The chain combines TRBV5-1 with TRBJ1-1; perhaps TRBD1 as D (5 bases). The CDR3 runs to 15 residues. Deletions cut 5 bases from V and 4 bases from J, with 18 bases between. Per germline, CDR1 SGHRS and CDR2 YFSETQ. The CDR3 DNA reads TGCGCCAGCAGAGACCCAGGGTGTGGGTCCACTGAAGCTTTCTTT. Translating it yields CASRDPGCGSTEAFF.

About this clone: One end of the junction is discordant with germline, which a read error may explain. The genes are TRBV7-2 and TRBJ2-6, with D maybe TRBD1 (5 bases). Per germline, CDR1 SGHTA and CDR2 FQGNSA. The CDR3 extends over 17 amino acids. The CDR3 nucleotides are TGTGCCAGCAGCTTAGCCTGTACCCCCTCTGGGGCCAACTTCCTGACTTTC. This encodes CASSLACTPSGANFLTF.

The rearrangement links TRBV5-5 to TRBJ1-1; D uncertain. Germline CDR1 and CDR2: SGHKS and YYEKEE (reference sequence). Trimming pared 0 bases from V and 6 bases from J, leaving 9 bases between. The CDR3 covers 13 residues. The CDR3 is CASSLGVGPEAFF. CDR3 sequence (DNA): TGTGCCAGCAGCTTGGGGGTGGGCCCTGAAGCTTTCTTT.

This clone rates as large. The gene calls are TRBV12-3 or TRBV12-4 and TRBJ1-1; D is unresolved. The CDR3 length is 12 residues. V dropped 3 bases and J dropped 2 bases, with 4 bases sitting between them. CDR3 DNA sequence: TGTGCCAGCAGTTTTGGCAACACTGAAGCTTTCTTT. It translates to CASSFGNTEAFF.

Comment on this clone: Since the CDR3 does not end with the conserved phenylalanine or tryptophan, this likely comes from a read error. The CDR3 DNA is TGTGCCAGCGCCCGGGACACGGAGTACGAACAGTACTTA. Amino acids: CASARDTEYEQYL. V usage is TRBV6-2 or TRBV6-3 and J usage is TRBJ2-7, with D possibly being TRBD1 (6 bases). Germline lookup yields CDR1 MNHEY and CDR2 SVGEGT. The CDR3 runs to 13 residues.

A few counts support this clone. This rearrangement joins TRBV20-1 to TRBJ2-1, with 12 bases matching TRBD2. In germline, CDR1 is DFQATT, CDR2 SNEGSKA (reference sequence). The CDR3 consists of 15 residues. The V gene end was trimmed by 4 bases and the J gene end by 8 bases; junction bases not matched to a gene: 9. The CDR3: CSANNLAGGPDEQFF. Here the CDR3 DNA reads TGCAGTGCTAACAATCTAGCGGGAGGGCCAGATGAGCAGTTCTTC.